These T cell receptor beta chains were read from a single sample in a study of post-analysis software for immune sequencing data. TCRdb re-analysed the PCR reads in MiXCR, keeping a single row per CDR3 protein. This sample carries hundreds of thousands of distinct CDR3 sequences, around 40% of them seen once, and the ten largest clones take around 10%. What was sequenced was blood. These TCRs come from a girl between 10 and 17 years old with multiple sclerosis. CDR3s include the opening cysteine and the closing phenylalanine or tryptophan. The order of the fields is clone size, V gene, D gene, J gene, CDR3 protein, CDR3 DNA. The D gene is left open where the match is weak. The size field is filled for only some rows; it gives once, few, many or a size class.

>.|TRBV3-1|TRBD1|TRBJ1-4
CASSRGQGKPTNEKLFF
TGTGCCAGCAGCCGCGGACAGGGGAAACCAACTAATGAAAAACTGTTTTTT
>few|TRBV6-5|.|TRBJ2-5
CASSSPVGGLYQETQYF
TGTGCCAGCAGTTCCCCGGTGGGAGGCCTGTACCAAGAGACCCAGTACTTC
>few|TRBV7-9|.|TRBJ1-1
CASSFGEGRTEAFF
TGTGCCAGCAGCTTCGGGGAGGGACGCACTGAAGCTTTCTTT
>.|TRBV2|.|TRBJ2-1
CASSESRGYNEQFF
TGTGCCAGCAGTGAGAGTCGGGGTTACAATGAGCAGTTCTTC
>.|TRBV7-9|TRBD1|TRBJ2-5
CASSWGTGSEETQYF
TGTGCCAGCAGCTGGGGGACAGGGAGCGAAGAGACCCAGTACTTC
>.|TRBV6-5|.|TRBJ2-7
CASSLSWNYEQYF
TGTGCCAGCAGTTTATCCTGGAACTACGAGCAGTACTTC
>.|TRBV27|.|TRBJ2-7
CASSSDPNDYEQYF
TGTGCCAGTAGTTCGGACCCGAATGACTACGAGCAGTACTTC
>.|TRBV27|.|TRBJ2-7
CASSEWGEKSDEQYF
TGTGCCAGCAGTGAATGGGGGGAGAAATCTGACGAGCAGTACTTC
>.|TRBV15|.|TRBJ1-1
CATSRLGGENTEAFF
TGTGCCACCAGCAGGCTCGGAGGGGAGAACACTGAAGCTTTCTTT
>.|TRBV13|TRBD1|TRBJ2-7
CASNARQGIYEQYF
TGTGCCAGCAACGCCCGACAGGGAATCTACGAGCAGTACTTC
>once|TRBV7-9|TRBD1|TRBJ1-2
CASSAPGGGQGNYGYTF
TGTGCCAGCAGCGCGCCCGGGGGGGGACAGGGGAACTATGGCTACACCTTC
>.|TRBV27|.|TRBJ2-1
CASSPAGGEQFF
TGTGCCAGCAGTCCAGCGGGCGGCGAGCAGTTCTTC
>few|TRBV5-6|.|TRBJ1-1
CASSWPLRGETEAFF
TGTGCCAGCAGCTGGCCCCTTCGGGGGGAAACTGAAGCTTTCTTT
>.|TRBV5-1|.|TRBJ1-1
CASSPDGDTEAFF
TGCGCCAGCAGCCCGGATGGGGACACTGAAGCTTTCTTT
>.|TRBV28|TRBD1|TRBJ2-5
CASSPMTGLGETQYF
TGTGCCAGCAGTCCGATGACAGGGCTTGGGGAGACCCAGTACTTC
>.|TRBV4-3|TRBD2|TRBJ2-7
CASSQGLAAIHEQYF
TGCGCCAGCAGTCAAGGTCTAGCGGCTATCCACGAGCAGTACTTC
>.|TRBV15|.|TRBJ2-7
CATSSDNGAPDEQYF
TGTGCCACCAGCAGCGACAACGGGGCTCCTGACGAGCAGTACTTC
>few|TRBV4-2|.|TRBJ2-1
CASSQEGPGSYNEQFF
TGTGCCAGCAGCCAAGAAGGCCCCGGATCCTACAATGAGCAGTTCTTC
>.|TRBV9|TRBD2|TRBJ2-4
CASSVEGTTREEQYF
TGTGCCAGCAGCGTAGAAGGGACGACGCGGGAGGAGCAGTACTTC
>.|TRBV27|TRBD2|TRBJ2-1
CASSSSPGGSYNEQFF
TGTGCCAGCAGTTCCAGTCCGGGGGGCTCCTACAATGAGCAGTTCTTC
>.|TRBV20-1|TRBD1|TRBJ1-2
CSARDGTGGGYGYTF
TGCAGTGCTAGAGATGGGACAGGGGGCGGCTATGGCTACACCTTC
>.|TRBV7-2|.|TRBJ2-1
CASSPSFYNEQFF
TGTGCCAGCAGCCCCTCTTTTTACAATGAGCAGTTCTTC
>.|TRBV12-3/TRBV12-4|TRBD1|TRBJ1-1
CASIPGTGRNQAFF
TGTGCCAGCATTCCCGGGACAGGGAGGAACCAAGCTTTCTTT
>few|TRBV20-1|.|TRBJ1-2
CSADMGAPGYTF
TGCAGCGCGGACATGGGGGCCCCAGGCTACACCTTC
>few|TRBV20-1|TRBD1|TRBJ1-2
CSADRGLPYGYTF
TGCAGTGCCGACAGGGGCCTACCCTATGGCTACACCTTC
>few|TRBV27|.|TRBJ1-2
CASRHTRQVDGYTF
TGTGCCAGCAGGCACACCAGACAGGTAGATGGCTACACCTTC
>.|TRBV5-1|TRBD1|TRBJ2-3
CASQRTGDRETDTQYF
TGCGCCAGCCAACGGACCGGGGACAGGGAAACAGATACGCAGTATTTT
>.|TRBV20-1|.|TRBJ2-3
CSARFSSGTDTQYF
TGCAGTGCTAGATTTTCCAGCGGCACAGATACGCAGTATTTT
>many|TRBV5-1|.|TRBJ2-6
CASSLGGAGANVLTF
TGTGCCAGCAGTTTAGGGGGGGCCGGGGCCAACGTCCTGACTTTC
>.|TRBV6-5|.|TRBJ2-5
CASSYSRAPQETQYF
TGTGCCAGCAGTTACTCCCGGGCCCCCCAAGAGACCCAGTACTTC
>few|TRBV20-1|TRBD2|TRBJ2-3
CSARMTSGSPDTQYF
TGCAGTGCTAGGATGACTAGCGGGAGCCCAGATACGCAGTATTTT
>.|TRBV20-1|TRBD1|TRBJ1-5
CSALTGNPSNQPQHF
TGCAGTGCCTTGACAGGGAATCCTTCCAATCAGCCCCAGCATTTT
>few|TRBV12-3/TRBV12-4|.|TRBJ2-3
CAIKGGGSTDTQYF
TGTGCCATCAAGGGGGGCGGCAGCACAGATACGCAGTATTTT
>few|TRBV20-1|TRBD1|TRBJ2-6
CSAGKRDSYSGANVLTF
TGCAGTGCGGGGAAAAGGGACAGTTACTCTGGGGCCAACGTCCTGACTTTC
>.|TRBV7-2|.|TRBJ2-1
CASSLVGREGSEQFF
TGTGCCAGCAGCTTAGTGGGGCGGGAAGGATCTGAGCAGTTCTTC
>.|TRBV4-1|.|TRBJ1-5
CASSQDYRRNQPQHF
TGCGCCAGCAGCCAAGATTATCGCAGGAACCAGCCCCAGCATTTT
>few|TRBV5-1|TRBD2|TRBJ2-1
CASSFPVQGAGDNEQFF
TGCGCCAGCAGCTTCCCAGTTCAAGGAGCGGGAGACAATGAGCAGTTCTTC
>.|TRBV7-2|.|TRBJ2-1
CASSLGGGASEQFF
TGTGCCAGCAGCTTAGGGGGTGGAGCCTCGGAGCAGTTCTTC
>.|TRBV20-1|.|TRBJ1-1
CSARSKTEAFF
TGCAGTGCTAGGTCAAAAACTGAAGCTTTCTTT
>few|TRBV9|.|TRBJ1-2
CASSPSPHGYTF
TGTGCCAGCAGCCCCTCCCCCCATGGCTACACCTTC
>few|TRBV7-9|.|TRBJ1-4
CASQRRRGEKLFF
TGTGCCAGCCAACGTCGGAGAGGGGAAAAACTGTTTTTT
>.|TRBV7-8|.|TRBJ2-1
CASSLARVSPSEQFF
TGTGCCAGCAGCTTAGCGAGGGTTTCCCCTAGTGAGCAGTTCTTC
>few|TRBV7-9|TRBD2|TRBJ2-7
CASSPKFSGSMYEQYF
TGTGCCAGCAGCCCGAAGTTTAGCGGGAGTATGTACGAGCAGTACTTC
>few|TRBV7-7|TRBD2|TRBJ2-1
CASSLRHSGSDEQFF
TGTGCTAGCAGCTTACGTCATAGCGGGAGCGATGAGCAGTTCTTC
>.|TRBV5-1|TRBD2|TRBJ2-3
CASSLKRGVELAGTDTQYF
TGCGCCAGCAGCTTGAAGAGGGGGGTAGAACTAGCGGGCACAGATACGCAGTATTTT
>.|TRBV10-3|TRBD2|TRBJ2-5
CAISDTSGREETQYF
TGTGCCATCAGTGATACTAGCGGGAGGGAAGAGACCCAGTACTTC
>.|TRBV6-5|.|TRBJ2-5
CASSYFEGNPQETQYF
TGTGCCAGCAGTTACTTCGAGGGGAACCCTCAAGAGACCCAGTACTTC
>few|TRBV7-6|TRBD2|TRBJ2-5
CASSPRGGTRGGETQYF
TGTGCCAGCAGCCCCCGGGGAGGGACTAGAGGGGGTGAGACCCAGTACTTC
>.|TRBV7-9|.|TRBJ2-1
CASSLGGFNEQFF
TGTGCCAGCAGCTTAGGAGGGTTTAATGAGCAGTTCTTC
>.|TRBV12-3/TRBV12-4|.|TRBJ2-1
CASSSAINRAEQFF
TGTGCCAGCAGTTCAGCCATAAACCGGGCCGAGCAGTTCTTC
>.|TRBV5-1|.|TRBJ2-1
CASSTVRSYNEQFF
TGCGCCAGCAGTACAGTCCGCTCCTACAATGAGCAGTTCTTC
>few|TRBV20-1|.|TRBJ2-5
CSAQTYDDETQYF
TGCAGTGCGCAGACGTACGATGACGAGACCCAGTACTTC
>once|TRBV12-3/TRBV12-4|.|TRBJ2-6
CASKNGGSGTNVSGANVLTF
TGTGCCAGCAAAAATGGAGGCTCCGGGACAAACGTCTCTGGGGCCAACGTCCTGACTTTC
>.|TRBV12-3/TRBV12-4|.|TRBJ2-1
CASRETPSPGSYSEQFF
TGTGCCAGCCGAGAGACTCCGTCCCCAGGGTCCTACAGTGAGCAGTTCTTC
>few|TRBV20-1|.|TRBJ2-3
CSARAGTTSTDTQYF
TGCAGTGCTAGAGCGGGGACAACAAGCACAGATACGCAGTATTTT
>few|TRBV20-1|.|TRBJ2-7
CSARRGTSYEQYF
TGCAGTGCTAGACGGGGGACCTCCTACGAGCAGTACTTC
>.|TRBV20-1|TRBD2|TRBJ2-5
CSAINSGTQYKDQYF
TGCAGTGCTATAAATAGCGGGACCCAGTACAAGGACCAGTACTTC
>.|TRBV7-9|.|TRBJ1-2
CASSLRGDYGYTF
TGTGCCAGCAGCTTACGGGGGGACTATGGCTACACCTTC